One sample yielded the 17 T cell receptor beta chains listed below, sequenced in a study of graft-versus-host responses after intestinal transplantation. Antigen specificity for these receptors is unknown. TCRdb keeps only in-frame clones here, not all; method: immunoSEQ multiplex PCR. Of 95,000 to 110,000 clones listed, 93% are singletons. Source: unstimulated CD8+ T cells sorted from spleen or lymph node cells, taken before intestinal transplant. Receptors were obtained from a human donor who received an intestinal transplant.

A word on this clone: The identical CDR3 is also encoded by other nucleotide sequences in the sample. The chain combines TRBV27 with TRBJ2-2; no clear D gene. The CDR3 length is 14 residues. The V gene lost 5 bases and the J gene lost 5 bases, with 12 bases spanning the gap. Germline CDR1 and CDR2: MNHEY and SMNVEV (reference sequence). The CDR3 DNA sequence: TGTGCCAGCAGTCTCGGGCCTAATACCGGGGAGCTGTTTTTT. Its translation is CASSLGPNTGELFF.

This chain connects TRBV4-2 to TRBJ1-2; D is undetermined. Trimming removed 0 bases at V and 2 bases at J, with 13 bases between. CDR1 LGHNA and CDR2 YNFKEQ come from the germline V gene. This CDR3 spans 16 amino acids. The CDR3 DNA sequence: TGTGCCAGCAGCCAAGATGGGTCAGAGTTCAACTATGGCTACACCTTC. This sequence encodes CASSQDGSEFNYGYTF.

The rearrangement uses TRBV7-8 and TRBJ2-3, with 12 bases identical to TRBD1. The germline CDR1 and CDR2 sequences are SGHVS and FQNEAQ. V lost 3 bases, J lost 1 base, and 14 bases stayed unmatched. CDR3 size: 20 residues. The CDR3 protein is CASSLMGGTGGDAGTDTQYF. CDR3 nucleotide sequence: TGTGCCAGCAGCTTGATGGGGGGGACAGGGGGCGATGCTGGCACAGATACGCAGTATTTT.

V gene TRBV4-1 combines with J gene TRBJ2-1; D is ambiguous. Germline assignment: CDR1 MGHRA and CDR2 YSYEKL. V gave up 1 base and J gave up 6 bases, with 4 bases separating them. This CDR3 has 12 amino acids. CDR3 sequence: CASSQGGNEQFF. Here the CDR3 DNA reads TGCGCCAGCAGCCAAGGTGGCAATGAGCAGTTCTTC.

The chain recombines TRBV4-1 with TRBJ2-1; D unresolved. Germline V gene sequence: CDR1 MGHRA, CDR2 YSYEKL. The V gene lost 0 bases and the J gene lost 1 base, with 7 bases spanning the gap. The CDR3 has 15 amino acids. The DNA of the CDR3 is TGCGCCAGCAGCCAAGATCCAGGTTCCTACAATGAGCAGTTCTTC. This translates into CASSQDPGSYNEQFF.

The J gene is TRBJ2-3, the V gene TRBV5-4; D remains ambiguous. The V end lost 0 bases, the J end lost 1 base, and 6 bases lay between the germline ends. The germline CDR1 and CDR2 sequences are SGHNT and YYREEE (reference sequence). CDR3 length: 14 residues. CDR3 bases: TGTGCCAGCAGCTTGGTGTTAGGCACAGATACGCAGTATTTT. This gives the protein CASSLVLGTDTQYF. The full variable domain, its missing parts supplied by reference TRBV5-4 and TRBJ2-3, is ETGVTQSPTHLIKTRGQQVTLRCSSQSGHNTVSWYQQALGQGPQFIFQYYREEENGRGNFPPRFSGLQFPNYSSELNVNALELDDSALYLCASSLVLGTDTQYFGPGTRLTVL.

The V and J genes are TRBV7-9 and TRBJ1-5; D not certain. The CDR3 consists of 14 residues. Germline V lookup: CDR1 SEHNR, CDR2 FQNEAQ (reference sequence). Trimming shortened V by 3 bases and J by 5 bases, and 11 bases separated the two germline ends. The CDR3 sequence is CASSLAGGDQPQHF. DNA for the CDR3: TGTGCCAGCAGCTTGGCAGGCGGGGATCAGCCCCAGCATTTT.

The V call is TRBV7-8, the J call TRBJ2-2, with 7 bases fitting TRBD2. This CDR3 has 13 residues. CDR1 is SGHVS and CDR2 is FQNEAQ in the germline V gene. The V and J ends lost 6 bases and 5 bases, in that order; junction bases with no gene match: 3. The chain's CDR3 is CASSGGDTGELFF. In DNA form, the CDR3 reads TGTGCCAGCAGTGGGGGGGATACCGGGGAGCTGTTTTTT.

This sequence joins TRBV16 and TRBJ2-5, with TRBD1 as a possible D gene (5 bases). The V gene lost 2 bases and the J gene lost 1 base, with 8 bases spanning the gap. The CDR3 consists of 14 residues. The germline V gene has CDR1 KGHSY and CDR2 FQNENV. CDR3 coding DNA: TGTGCCAGCAGCCAAGGCGACAGCCAAGAGACCCAGTACTTC. Translated: CASSQGDSQETQYF.

Here the CDR3 DNA reads TGTGCCAGCAGCGCTCCCCCCTCGACAGGGAGTAACAACGAGCAGTACTTC. It codes for CASSAPPSTGSNNEQYF. The rearrangement joins TRBV9 to TRBJ2-7; 7 bases match TRBD1. The V gene's germline CDR1 is SGDLS and CDR2 YYNGEE. With V trimmed by 3 bases and J by 5 bases, 17 bases remained unmatched. This CDR3 is 17 amino acids long.

This CDR3 is CASSRTGGYEQYF. The CDR3 nucleotides read TGTGCCAGCAGCAGAACAGGGGGCTACGAGCAGTACTTC. The J gene is TRBJ2-7, the V gene TRBV9; 8 nucleotides agree with TRBD1. This CDR3 has 13 residues. Germline values: CDR1 SGDLS, CDR2 YYNGEE. The trim removed 4 bases at V and 3 bases at J, leaving 3 bases unmatched.

The CDR3 bases are TGTGCCAGTAGGACGGCGACAGGATTCACTGAAGCTTTCTTT. Translated, it gives CASRTATGFTEAFF. The chain recombines TRBV19 with TRBJ1-1, with D maybe TRBD1 (6 bases). The CDR3 has 14 amino acids. In germline, CDR1 is LNHDA, CDR2 SQIVND (reference sequence). Trimming stripped 6 bases from V and 4 bases from J, with 15 bases between.

V gene TRBV11-2 combines with J gene TRBJ2-3, with TRBD1 identical over 7 bases. Germline V CDR1 and CDR2: SGHAT, FQNNGV. The CDR3 covers 16 residues. Trimming took 5 bases from V and 4 from J; bases not matched to a gene: 12. CDR3 sequence: CASSQGTAALSDTQYF. CDR3 DNA sequence: TGTGCCAGCAGCCAAGGGACAGCCGCACTGTCAGATACGCAGTATTTT.

As for this clone: Within the sample, other DNA sequences also encode this same CDR3. V is TRBV6-5 and J is TRBJ2-7, with D unclear. Germline loops: CDR1 MNHEY, CDR2 SVGAGI. Trimming took 5 bases from V and 4 from J, leaving 6 bases between them. The CDR3 is 11 residues long. The CDR3 sequence is CASSDPYEQYF. In DNA, the CDR3 is TGTGCCAGCAGTGACCCTTACGAGCAGTACTTC.

CDR3 amino acids: CASSETPGTEQYF. The CDR3 nucleotides are TGTGCCAGCAGTGAAACTCCAGGGACCGAGCAGTACTTC. The chain links TRBV2 to TRBJ2-7, with D tentatively TRBD1 or TRBD2 (5 bases each). This CDR3 contains 13 residues. The germline V gene encodes CDR1 SNHLY and CDR2 FYNNEI. V lost 2 bases and J 6 bases, leaving 11 bases between the germline ends.

This chain links TRBV7-7 with TRBJ2-5, with D perhaps being TRBD1 or TRBD2 (6 bases each). The V end lost 1 base, the J end lost 5 bases, and 20 bases lay between the germline ends. The CDR3 runs 17 residues. Germline V gene sequence: CDR1 SSHAT, CDR2 FNYEAQ (reference sequence). The CDR3: CASSLGRGGRYEETQYF. Here the CDR3 DNA reads TGTGCCAGCAGCTTAGGCAGGGGAGGTCGATATGAGGAGACCCAGTACTTC.

CDR3 in amino acids: CASSIDQVSNTEAFF. The CDR3 coding sequence is TGTGCCAGTAGTATAGATCAAGTGAGCAACACTGAAGCTTTCTTT. The rearrangement uses TRBV19 and TRBJ1-1; no firm D call. There are 15 residues in the CDR3. Trimming pared 0 bases from V and 2 bases from J, leaving 10 bases between. Germline-derived CDR1 and CDR2 are LNHDA and SQIVND (reference sequence).